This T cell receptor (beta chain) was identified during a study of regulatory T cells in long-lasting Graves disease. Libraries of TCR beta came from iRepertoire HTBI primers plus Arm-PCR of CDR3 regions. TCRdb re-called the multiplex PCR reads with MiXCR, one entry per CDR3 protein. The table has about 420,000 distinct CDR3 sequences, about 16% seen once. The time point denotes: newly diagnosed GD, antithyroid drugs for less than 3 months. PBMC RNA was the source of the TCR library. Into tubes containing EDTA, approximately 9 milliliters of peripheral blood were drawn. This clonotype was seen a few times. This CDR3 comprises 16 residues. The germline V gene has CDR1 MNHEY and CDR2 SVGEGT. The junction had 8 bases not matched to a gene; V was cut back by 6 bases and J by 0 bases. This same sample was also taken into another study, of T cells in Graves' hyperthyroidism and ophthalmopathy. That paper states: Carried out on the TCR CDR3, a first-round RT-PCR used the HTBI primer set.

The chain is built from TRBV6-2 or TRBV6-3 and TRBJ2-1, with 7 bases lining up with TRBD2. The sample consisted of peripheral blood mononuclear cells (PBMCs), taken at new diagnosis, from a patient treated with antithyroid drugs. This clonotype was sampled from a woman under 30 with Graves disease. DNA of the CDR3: TGTGCCAGCAGCCCATGGGGGGGAAACTCCTACAATGAGCAGTTCTTC. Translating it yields CASSPWGGNSYNEQFF.